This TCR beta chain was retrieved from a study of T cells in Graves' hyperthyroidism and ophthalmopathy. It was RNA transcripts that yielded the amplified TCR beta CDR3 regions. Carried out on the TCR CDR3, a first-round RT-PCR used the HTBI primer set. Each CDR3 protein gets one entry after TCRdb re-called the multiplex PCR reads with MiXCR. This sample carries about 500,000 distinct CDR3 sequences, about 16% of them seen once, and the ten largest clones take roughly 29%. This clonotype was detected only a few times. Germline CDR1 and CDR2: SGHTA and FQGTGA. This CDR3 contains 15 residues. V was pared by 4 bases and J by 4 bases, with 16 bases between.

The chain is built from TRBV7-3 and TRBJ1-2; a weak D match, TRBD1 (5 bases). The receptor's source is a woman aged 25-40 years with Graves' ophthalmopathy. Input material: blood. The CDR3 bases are TGTGCCAGCAGCTCGATATGGCAGGGAACCTATGGCTACACCTTC. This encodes CASSSIWQGTYGYTF.